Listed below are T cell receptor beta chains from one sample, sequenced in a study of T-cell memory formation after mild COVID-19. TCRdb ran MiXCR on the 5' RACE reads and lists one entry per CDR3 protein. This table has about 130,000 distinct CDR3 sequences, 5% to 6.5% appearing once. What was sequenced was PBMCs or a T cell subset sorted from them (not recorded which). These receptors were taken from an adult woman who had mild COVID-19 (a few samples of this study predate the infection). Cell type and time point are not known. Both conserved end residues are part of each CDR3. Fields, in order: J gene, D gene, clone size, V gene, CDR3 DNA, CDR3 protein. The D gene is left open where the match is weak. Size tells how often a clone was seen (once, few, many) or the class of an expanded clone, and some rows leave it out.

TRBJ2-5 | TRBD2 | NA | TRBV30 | TGTGCCCGGGGGGACGTACGAAAACTAGCGGACCAAGAGACCCAGTACTTC | CARGDVRKLADQETQYF
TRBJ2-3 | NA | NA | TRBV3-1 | TGTGCCAGCAGCCTTTTCACCGACACAGATACGCAGTATTTT | CASSLFTDTDTQYF
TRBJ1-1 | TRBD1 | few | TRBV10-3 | TGTGCCATCAGATTACAGGGGGCGGCAGGGACTGAAGCTTTCTTT | CAIRLQGAAGTEAFF
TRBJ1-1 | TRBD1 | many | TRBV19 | TGTGCCAGTACCAGGGGGGGTCTCACTGAAGCTTTCTTT | CASTRGGLTEAFF
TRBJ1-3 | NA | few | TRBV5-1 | TGCGCCAGCAGCTTGGGCGACTTACCCTCTGGAAACACCATATATTTT | CASSLGDLPSGNTIYF
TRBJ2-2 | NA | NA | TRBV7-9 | TGTGCCAGCAGCCCCAATACAGCGAACACCGGGGAGCTGTTTTTT | CASSPNTANTGELFF
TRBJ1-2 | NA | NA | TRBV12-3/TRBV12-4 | TGTGCCAGCAGTCAAGACCCACCGGACGGCTACACCTTC | CASSQDPPDGYTF
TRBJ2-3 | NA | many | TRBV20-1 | TGCTCAGCCCGATGGGGGGCGAACGCAGATACGCAGTATTTT | CSARWGANADTQYF
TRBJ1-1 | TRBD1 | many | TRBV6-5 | TGTGCCAGCAGACCACCTTTGGGACAGGGAGGAACTGAAGCTTTCTTT | CASRPPLGQGGTEAFF
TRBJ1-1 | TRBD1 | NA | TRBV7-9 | TGTGCCAGCAGCCCCGGTCCCGGGACAGGGGTCGTGAACACTGAAGCTTTCTTT | CASSPGPGTGVVNTEAFF
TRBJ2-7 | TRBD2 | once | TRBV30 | TGTGCCTCGACATTGGGGGGGGGGTCCTACGAGCAGTACTTC | CASTLGGGSYEQYF
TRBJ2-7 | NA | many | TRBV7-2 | TGTGCCACCACTACCTTCGGCTCCTACGAGCAGTACTTC | CATTTFGSYEQYF
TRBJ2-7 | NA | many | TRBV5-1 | TGCGCCAGCAGCTTGGGGGTCCCTGCCTACGAGCAGTACTTC | CASSLGVPAYEQYF
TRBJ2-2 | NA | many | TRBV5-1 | TGCGCCAGCAGTCCCGACTACCCGAACACCGGGGAGCTGTTTTTT | CASSPDYPNTGELFF
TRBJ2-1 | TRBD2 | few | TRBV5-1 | TGCGCCAGCAGCTCGGTTGCGGGGGGGCCGGTTAATGAGCAGTTCTTC | CASSSVAGGPVNEQFF
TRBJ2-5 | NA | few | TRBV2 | TGTGCCAGCAGTGGGACAGACCCACAAGAGACCCAGTACTTC | CASSGTDPQETQYF
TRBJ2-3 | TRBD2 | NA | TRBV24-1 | TGTGCCACCAGGGCTAGCGGGAGACCAGATACGCAGTATTTT | CATRASGRPDTQYF
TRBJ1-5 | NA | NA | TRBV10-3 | TGTGCCATCAGCCTTACAGATAGCAATCAGCCCCAGCATTTT | CAISLTDSNQPQHF
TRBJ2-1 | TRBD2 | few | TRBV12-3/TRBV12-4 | TGTGCCAGCAGCCCCGGCGGGAGTAGCGATGAGCAGTTCTTC | CASSPGGSSDEQFF
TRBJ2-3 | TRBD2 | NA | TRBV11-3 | TGTGCCAGCAGCTTAGGGGGGACTAGCGGAGATACGCAGTATTTT | CASSLGGTSGDTQYF
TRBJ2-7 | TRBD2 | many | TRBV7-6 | TGTGCCAGCAGCTTATTTCGAGCGGGGAACGAGCAGTACTTC | CASSLFRAGNEQYF
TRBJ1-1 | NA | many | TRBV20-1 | TGCAGTGCTAAGACAGAGAGGAACACTGAAGCTTTCTTT | CSAKTERNTEAFF
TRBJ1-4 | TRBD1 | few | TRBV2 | TGTGCCAGCAGGAAGGGACAGCGTAATGAAAAACTGTTTTTT | CASRKGQRNEKLFF
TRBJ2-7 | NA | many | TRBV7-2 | TGTGCCAGCAGCTCTCACTACGAGCAGTACTTC | CASSSHYEQYF
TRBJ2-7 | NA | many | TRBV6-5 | TGTGCCAGCAGCCCACAGGCGCGCGAGCAGTACTTC | CASSPQAREQYF
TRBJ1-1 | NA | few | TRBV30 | TGTGCCTGGAGTATTTGGGGCACTGAAGCTTTCTTT | CAWSIWGTEAFF
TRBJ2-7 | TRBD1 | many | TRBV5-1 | TGCGCCAGCAGCCCCGGACAGGGACCAACCTACGAGCAGTACTTC | CASSPGQGPTYEQYF
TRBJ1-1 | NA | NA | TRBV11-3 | TGTGCCAGCAGCCCCGGACTGATCAGGGGCACTGAAGCTTTCTTT | CASSPGLIRGTEAFF
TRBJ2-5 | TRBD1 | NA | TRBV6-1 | TGTGCCAGCAGTGTCCGGGACAGGGGGCAAGAGACCCAGTACTTC | CASSVRDRGQETQYF
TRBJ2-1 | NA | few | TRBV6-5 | TGTGCCAGCTACTCTCCCGTTGAGCAGTTCTTC | CASYSPVEQFF
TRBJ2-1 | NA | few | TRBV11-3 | TGTGCCAGCAGCTTAGAACACAATGAGCAGTTCTTC | CASSLEHNEQFF
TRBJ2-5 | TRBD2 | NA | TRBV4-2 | TGTGCCAGCAGCCAAGGCGTAGCGGGGGGCCAAGAGACCCAGTACTTC | CASSQGVAGGQETQYF
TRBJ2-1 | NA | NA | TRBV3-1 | TGTGCCAGCAGCCCAATGGCGGTTGGAGGAAGGCAGTTCTTC | CASSPMAVGGRQFF
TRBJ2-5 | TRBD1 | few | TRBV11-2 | TGTGCCAGCAGCCCAGGGACAGGGAGTGAGGAGACCCAGTACTTC | CASSPGTGSEETQYF
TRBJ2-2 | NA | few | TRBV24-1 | TGTGCCACCAGTCCCCGGGGGACAGTGAACACCGGGGAGCTGTTTTTT | CATSPRGTVNTGELFF
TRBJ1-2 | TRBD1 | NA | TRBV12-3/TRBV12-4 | TGTGCCAGCAGTCTTTCCAGGGGGGCCAGCTATGGCTACACCTTC | CASSLSRGASYGYTF
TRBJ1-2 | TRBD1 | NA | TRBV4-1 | TGCGCCAGCAGCCAAGATTCTTCGGGCAGGGGGCTTTATGGCTACACCTTC | CASSQDSSGRGLYGYTF
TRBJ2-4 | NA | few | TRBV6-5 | TGTGCCAGCAGTTACACCCTCACGGGAGCCAAAAACATTCAGTACTTC | CASSYTLTGAKNIQYF
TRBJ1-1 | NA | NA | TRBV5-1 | TGCGCCAGCAGGACACCTCCGAACACTGAAGCTTTCTTT | CASRTPPNTEAFF
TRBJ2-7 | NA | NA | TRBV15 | TGTGCCACCAGCAGAGACCGGGGTAGCTACGAGCAGTACTTC | CATSRDRGSYEQYF
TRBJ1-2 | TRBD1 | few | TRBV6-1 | TGTGCCAGCAGCCAGGGACAGGGATTTTATGGCTACACCTTC | CASSQGQGFYGYTF
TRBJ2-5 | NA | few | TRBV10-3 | TGTGCCATCAGTGAGTCGACGGGGGCCCAGGAGACCCAGTACTTC | CAISESTGAQETQYF